Reported below is one T cell receptor (beta chain). The record originates from a study of T cell changes during pregnancy in multiple sclerosis. TCRdb's table, derived via immunoSEQ multiplex PCR, lists solely in-frame clones and lacks some. The sample has 50,000 to 65,000 clones, around nine tenths seen once. The CDR3 has 17 amino acids. The V gene end was trimmed by 3 bases and the J gene end by 8 bases; junction bases not matched to a gene: 16. Germline V gene sequence: CDR1 SGDLS, CDR2 YYNGEE. J is TRBJ1-4 and V is TRBV9; TRBD1 matches 7 bases. This sample comprised peripheral blood, obtained after pregnancy. The TCR originated in a female donor with multiple sclerosis, enrolled in a pregnancy study. CDR3 amino acids: CASSAIFLDRAKEKLFF. The CDR3 DNA reads as TGTGCCAGCAGCGCAATTTTCCTCGACAGGGCGAAGGAAAAACTGTTTTTT.